These 18 T cell receptor beta chains were sequenced from one sample in a study of cytomegalovirus exposure and HLA in healthy donors. This PCR relied on a set of 60 Vbeta primers and 13 Jbeta primers. The table came from immunoSEQ multiplex PCR; TCRdb's copy has only in-frame clones and leaves some out. Seen here are some 130,000 clones, 82% observed once, and the top ten hold over 9%. Source material: PBMCs. The receptor source for this set is a male donor in good health and CMV-seropositive.

The gene calls are TRBV28 and TRBJ1-3; D perhaps matches TRBD1 (5 bases). The CDR3 consists of 15 residues. CDR1 is MDHEN and CDR2 is SYDVKM in the germline V gene. The V end was cut by 2 bases, the J end by 0 bases, with 8 bases between. CDR3 in DNA: TGTGCCAGCAGTTTAAGAAGGGGCTCTGGAAACACCATATATTTT. It is translated as CASSLRRGSGNTIYF.

The chain recombines TRBV12-5 with TRBJ2-1; D is unclear. Germline CDR1 is LGHNT and CDR2 is FRNRAP. Between the trimmed V and J ends, which lost 1 base and 10 bases, there was a span of 8 bases. The CDR3 consists of 12 residues. The CDR3 loop is CASGLDSAEQFF. The DNA for the CDR3 is TGTGCTAGTGGTTTGGACAGTGCGGAGCAGTTCTTC.

This rearrangement joins TRBV6-1 to TRBJ1-5, with a weak D call TRBD1 (5 bases). Germline CDR1 MNHNS, CDR2 SASEGT. Trimming pared 2 bases from V and 7 bases from J, leaving 9 bases between. CDR3 size: 13 residues. CDR3: CASSEIGAQPQHF. CDR3 DNA sequence: TGTGCCAGCAGTGAAATAGGGGCACAGCCCCAGCATTTT.

This chain joins TRBV27 and TRBJ2-7; D unresolved. Between the trimmed V and J ends, which lost 5 bases and 4 bases, there was a span of 12 bases. This CDR3 comprises 13 residues. The V gene's germline CDR1 is MNHEY and CDR2 SMNVEV (reference sequence). CDR3 protein: CASSSASQYEQYF. In DNA, the CDR3 is TGTGCCAGCAGTAGCGCCTCCCAATACGAGCAGTACTTC.

The chain has TRBV5-1 and TRBJ2-2, with 7 bases that match TRBD1. Per germline, CDR1 SGHRS and CDR2 YFSETQ. The CDR3 covers 13 residues. V shed 2 bases and J 6 bases; nucleotides not matched to a gene: 1. Here the CDR3 reads CASSFTGAGELFF. The CDR3 DNA reads as TGCGCCAGCAGCTTTACAGGGGCCGGGGAGCTGTTTTTT.

The V call is TRBV4-3, the J call TRBJ1-5, with a tentative D call TRBD1 (6 bases). Trimming removed 0 bases at V and 5 bases at J, with 11 bases between. CDR1 is LGHNA, CDR2 YSLEER, per germline. The CDR3 is made up of 15 amino acids. CDR3 sequence (DNA): TGCGCCAGCAGCCAAGATCCAGGGGCCGATCAGCCCCAGCATTTT. It specifies CASSQDPGADQPQHF.

This clone was picked up a small number of times. The rearrangement joins TRBV2 to TRBJ2-5, with D possibly matching TRBD1 (6 bases). Trimming left V 7 bases short and J 6 bases short, with 15 bases between. Per the germline V gene, CDR1 is SNHLY and CDR2 is FYNNEI. The CDR3 runs 13 residues. The CDR3 nucleotides read TGTGCCAGCACGTGGGACACAGTAAAGACCCAGTACTTC. Protein sequence: CASTWDTVKTQYF.

This chain links TRBV30 with TRBJ1-3, with no clear D. The CDR3 covers 12 residues. V gave up 8 bases and J gave up 7 bases, with 15 bases separating them. Germline CDR1 reads GTSNPN; CDR2 reads SVGIG (reference sequence). The DNA for the CDR3 is TGTGCCGGAGGGATCTCGGGGAACACCATATATTTT. Protein sequence: CAGGISGNTIYF.

The chain has TRBV19 and TRBJ1-5; D is perhaps TRBD1 (6 bases). The V and J ends lost 5 bases and 3 bases respectively, with 14 bases between them. Germline CDR1 is LNHDA and CDR2 is SQIVND (reference sequence). The CDR3 has 15 amino acids. CDR3 loop: CASSSLGGYNQPQHF. In DNA, the CDR3 is TGTGCCAGTAGTTCCCTAGGGGGATACAATCAGCCCCAGCATTTT.

The V and J genes are TRBV4-2 and TRBJ2-3; 13 bases line up with TRBD2. The CDR3 is 18 residues long. Looked up from germline, CDR1 is LGHNA and CDR2 is YNFKEQ. The trim removed 0 bases at V and 2 bases at J, leaving 5 bases unmatched. The CDR3 coding sequence is TGTGCCAGCAGCCAAGAGGGACTAGCGGGACAAACCACAGATACGCAGTATTTT. It codes for CASSQEGLAGQTTDTQYF.

The V and J genes are TRBV10-3 and TRBJ2-3, with 9 bases identical to TRBD1. This CDR3 is 14 amino acids long. Germline V gene sequence: CDR1 ENHRY, CDR2 SYGVKD. Trimming removed 7 bases from V and 6 bases from J; junction bases left unmatched: 8. The CDR3 is CAINSGQGMDTQYF. DNA for the CDR3: TGTGCCATCAATTCGGGACAGGGTATGGATACGCAGTATTTT.

This clone came up once. The chain joins TRBV11-2 to TRBJ2-2, with TRBD1 as a possible D gene (6 bases). CDR1 SGHAT and CDR2 FQNNGV come from the germline V gene. V shed 5 bases and J shed 5 bases, with 15 bases lying between them. CDR3 size: 15 residues. CDR3 in DNA: TGTGCCAGCAGCATCAGGGGTCCCGGGACCGGGGAGCTGTTTTTT. Translating gives CASSIRGPGTGELFF.

The chain is built from TRBV7-9 and TRBJ2-4, with a possible D match to TRBD1 (5 bases). The V gene's germline CDR1 is SEHNR and CDR2 FQNEAQ (reference sequence). The CDR3 has 12 amino acids. Trimming took off 5 bases at V and 6 bases at J, with 8 bases between the two ends. CDR3 region: CASSPDRNIQYF. The CDR3 nucleotides read TGTGCCAGCAGCCCTGACAGAAACATTCAGTACTTC.

This clone appeared a few times. The CDR3 coding sequence is TGCAGCGGACTACAGGGGGGCACACGGACCCAGTACTTC. It is translated as CSGLQGGTRTQYF. The V call is TRBV29-1, the J call TRBJ2-5, with 8 bases aligning to TRBD1. CDR3 size: 13 residues. Trimming took 7 bases from V and 7 from J; bases not matched to a gene: 11. From germline, CDR1 is SQVTM and CDR2 ANQGSEA.

The rearrangement joins TRBV28 to TRBJ2-7; D ambiguous. The length of the CDR3 is 12 residues. CDR1 and CDR2 (germline): MDHEN, SYDVKM. V was clipped by 8 bases and J by 7 bases, with 15 bases between them. The CDR3 DNA sequence: TGTGCCAGCGGGCCCAAAGTGTGGGAGCAGTACTTC. Its translation: CASGPKVWEQYF.

The gene calls are TRBV6-1 and TRBJ1-5; 8 bases are a match to TRBD1. CDR1 is MNHNS and CDR2 is SASEGT in the germline V gene. The CDR3 totals 15 residues. V shed 10 bases, J shed 3 bases, and the junction held 11 bases outside the gene matches. CDR3 sequence reads: CATMQGAGDNQPQHF. The CDR3, as DNA: TGTGCCACCATGCAGGGGGCAGGGGACAATCAGCCCCAGCATTTT.

The V call is TRBV7-2, the J call TRBJ2-3; 10 bases match TRBD2. V dropped 3 bases and J dropped 6; count of bases not matched to a gene: 9. The CDR3 runs 16 residues. Looked up from germline, CDR1 is SGHTA and CDR2 is FQGNSA. CDR3 sequence: CASSLRVAGGFDTQYF. In DNA, the CDR3 is TGTGCCAGCAGCTTGCGGGTAGCGGGAGGATTCGATACGCAGTATTTT.

The chain joins TRBV5-6 to TRBJ2-2; TRBD2 agrees at 9 bases. In germline, CDR1 is SGHDT, CDR2 YYEEEE. CDR3 length: 16 amino acids. V lost 0 bases, J lost 6 bases, and 6 bases stayed unmatched. CDR3 sequence reads: CASSLVRREGAGELFF. As DNA, the CDR3 is TGTGCCAGCAGCTTGGTTCGGCGGGAGGGAGCCGGGGAGCTGTTTTTT. Looking up the rest from reference TRBV5-6 and TRBJ2-2 gives the full variable domain: DAGVTQSPTHLIKTRGQQVTLRCSPKSGHDTVSWYQQALGQGPQFIFQYYEEEERQRGNFPDRFSGHQFPNYSSELNVNALLLGDSALYLCASSLVRREGAGELFFGEGSRLTVL.